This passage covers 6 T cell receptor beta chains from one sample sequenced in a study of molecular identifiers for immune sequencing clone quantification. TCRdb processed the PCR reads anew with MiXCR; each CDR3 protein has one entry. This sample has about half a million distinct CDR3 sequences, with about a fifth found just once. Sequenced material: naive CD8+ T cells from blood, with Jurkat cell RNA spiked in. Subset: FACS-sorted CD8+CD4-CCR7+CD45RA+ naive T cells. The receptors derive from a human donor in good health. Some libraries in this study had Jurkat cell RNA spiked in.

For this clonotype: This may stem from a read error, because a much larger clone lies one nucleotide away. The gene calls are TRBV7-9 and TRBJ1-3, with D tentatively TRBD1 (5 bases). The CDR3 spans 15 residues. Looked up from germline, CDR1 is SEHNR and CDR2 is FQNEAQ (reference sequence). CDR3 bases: TGTGCCAGCAGCTTAGACCAGGGCTCTGGAAGCACCATATATTTT. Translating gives CASSLDQGSGSTIYF.

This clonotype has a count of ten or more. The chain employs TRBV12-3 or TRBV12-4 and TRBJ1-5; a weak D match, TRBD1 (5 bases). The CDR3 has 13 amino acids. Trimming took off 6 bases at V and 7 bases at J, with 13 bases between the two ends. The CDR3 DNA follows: TGTGCCAGCAGCTTGCGGGGGTCCCAGCCCCAGCATTTT. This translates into CASSLRGSQPQHF.

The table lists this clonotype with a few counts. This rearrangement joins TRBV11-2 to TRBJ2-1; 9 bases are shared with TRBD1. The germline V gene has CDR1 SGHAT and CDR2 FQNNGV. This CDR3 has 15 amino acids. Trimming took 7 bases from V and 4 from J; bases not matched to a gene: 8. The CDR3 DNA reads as TGTGCCAGCACCCCTTGGGACAGGGCTTACAATGAGCAGTTCTTC. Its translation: CASTPWDRAYNEQFF.

CDR3 nucleotide sequence: TGTGCCAGCTCCGGGGGGAGGCTAACAACTAGAACCGGGGAGCTGTTTTTT. Protein: CASSGGRLTTRTGELFF. The rearrangement joins TRBV2 to TRBJ2-2; 7 bases agree with TRBD2. The CDR3 consists of 17 residues. Germline CDR1 SNHLY, CDR2 FYNNEI. V lost 8 bases to trimming and J lost 5 bases; unmatched junction nucleotides: 17. The full variable domain, its missing parts supplied by reference TRBV2 and TRBJ2-2, is EPEVTQTPSHQVTQMGQEVILRCVPISNHLYFYWYRQILGQKVEFLVSFYNNEISEKSEIFDDQFSVERPDGSNFTLKIRSTKLEDSAMYFCASSGGRLTTRTGELFFGEGSRLTVL.

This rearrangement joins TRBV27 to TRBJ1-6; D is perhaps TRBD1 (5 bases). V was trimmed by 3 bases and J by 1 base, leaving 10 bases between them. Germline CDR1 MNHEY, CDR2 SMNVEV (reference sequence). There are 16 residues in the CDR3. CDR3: CASSFQGGSYNSPLHF. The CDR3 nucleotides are TGTGCCAGCAGTTTCCAGGGTGGTTCCTATAATTCACCCCTCCACTTT.

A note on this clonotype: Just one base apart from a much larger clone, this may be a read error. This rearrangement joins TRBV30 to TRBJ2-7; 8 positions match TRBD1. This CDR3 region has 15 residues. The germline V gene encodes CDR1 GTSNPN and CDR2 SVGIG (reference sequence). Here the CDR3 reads CAWRDQDRALYEQCF. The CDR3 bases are TGTGCCTGGAGAGACCAGGACAGGGCCCTCTACGAGCAGTGCTTC. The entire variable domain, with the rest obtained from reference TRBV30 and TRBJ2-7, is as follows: SQTIHQWPATLVQPVGSPLSLECTVEGTSNPNLYWYRQAAGRGLQLLFYSVGIGQISSEVPQNLSASRPQDRQFILSSKKLLLSDSGFYLCAWRDQDRALYEQCFGPGTRLTVT.